This passage covers 32 T cell receptor beta chains from one sample sequenced in a study of control samples from healthy donors and cancer patients. Sequenced by immunoSEQ multiplex PCR; TCRdb stores in-frame clones only, minus some. The data show more than 50,000 clones, with 70% to 90% seen just once and 3% to 4% held by the top ten. Material for sequencing was blood. The receptors shown here come from a man aged 50 to 60 in good health.

This chain uses TRBV10-2 with TRBJ2-7; TRBD1 might be the D (5 bases). Germline CDR1 and CDR2: WSHSY and SAAADI. CDR3 length: 14 residues. Trimming cost V 8 bases and J 5 bases, with 19 bases left between them. CDR3 loop: CASGMDPQGHEQYF. Written as DNA, the CDR3 is TGCGCCAGCGGCATGGACCCTCAGGGCCACGAGCAGTACTTC.

This chain joins TRBV27 and TRBJ1-4, with TRBD1 as a possible D gene (5 bases). The V end was cut by 6 bases, the J end by 4 bases, with 15 bases between. From germline, CDR1 is MNHEY and CDR2 SMNVEV (reference sequence). The CDR3 is 15 amino acids. CDR3 sequence: CASRHTGTLNEKLFF. The CDR3 DNA sequence: TGTGCCAGCAGGCACACCGGGACCCTTAATGAAAAACTGTTTTTT.

CDR3 DNA sequence: TGTGCCAGCAGTGAAGCGAGAGCTTTCTTT. Encoded protein: CASSEARAFF. The chain recombines TRBV6-1 with TRBJ1-1; D not resolved. The CDR3 contains 10 residues. The germline V and J ends were trimmed by 0 bases and 10 bases, with 3 bases remaining between them. In germline, CDR1 is MNHNS, CDR2 SASEGT.

This clone was observed once. The V gene is TRBV12-3 or TRBV12-4, the J gene TRBJ1-1; no clear D. This CDR3 is 11 amino acids long. Trimming stripped 1 base from V and 6 bases from J, with 3 bases between. The CDR3 DNA reads as TGTGCCAGCAGTTTAGTGGCTGAAGCTTTCTTT. Amino acid sequence: CASSLVAEAFF.

The V and J genes are TRBV28 and TRBJ1-1, with D possibly being TRBD1 (5 bases). Germline lookup yields CDR1 MDHEN and CDR2 SYDVKM. CDR3 length: 14 residues. Trimming removed 5 bases at V and 6 bases at J, with 16 bases between. The CDR3 bases are TGTGCCAGCAGTCCCCAAACAGGTAACGCTGAAGCTTTCTTT. This gives the protein CASSPQTGNAEAFF.

The V gene is TRBV6-4, the J gene TRBJ1-1; TRBD1 matches at 8 bases. The CDR3 extends over 14 amino acids. Germline V gene lookup returns CDR1 MRHNA and CDR2 SNTAGT. V dropped 6 bases and J dropped 5; count of bases not matched to a gene: 8. The CDR3, as DNA: TGTGCCAGCAGACCCGACAGGGGTGGGACTGAAGCTTTCTTT. Protein product: CASRPDRGGTEAFF.

The genes are TRBV19 and TRBJ1-6, with 7 bases identical to TRBD1. Germline CDR1 is LNHDA and CDR2 is SQIVND (reference sequence). The CDR3 is 14 amino acids. The V segment lost 4 bases and the J segment 10 bases; nucleotides outside the gene matches: 7. The CDR3 DNA reads TGTGCCAGTAGTAAGGGACAGCAAAACTCACCCCTCCACTTT. It codes for CASSKGQQNSPLHF.

The gene calls are TRBV5-1 and TRBJ2-2; D may be TRBD1 (5 bases). Germline assignment: CDR1 SGHRS and CDR2 YFSETQ. V was trimmed by 1 base and J by 5 bases, leaving 12 bases between them. The CDR3 is 15 residues long. The CDR3 loop reads CASSLRQGGTGELFF. The CDR3 DNA follows: TGCGCCAGCAGCTTGAGGCAGGGTGGTACCGGGGAGCTGTTTTTT.

The chain recombines TRBV3-1 (or the pseudogene TRBV3-2) with TRBJ2-1, with D uncertain. This CDR3 spans 12 amino acids. Germline-derived CDR1 and CDR2 are LGHDT and YNNKEL (reference sequence). V was pared by 0 bases and J by 6 bases, with 3 bases between. This CDR3 reads CASSQDSNEQFF. CDR3 nucleotides: TGTGCCAGCAGCCAAGATTCCAATGAGCAGTTCTTC.

J is TRBJ1-1 and V is TRBV11-2, with unresolved D. V shed 7 bases and J shed 1 base, with 13 bases lying between them. The CDR3 is made up of 14 amino acids. Looked up from germline, CDR1 is SGHAT and CDR2 is FQNNGV. The CDR3 DNA reads as TGTGCCAGCACCCGACAAAGAGGGAACACTGAAGCTTTCTTT. Translating gives CASTRQRGNTEAFF.

The rearrangement uses TRBV19 and TRBJ2-1; D unresolved. Trimming left V 1 base short and J 6 bases short, with 10 bases between. The CDR3 covers 14 residues. Germline CDR1 reads LNHDA; CDR2 reads SQIVND (reference sequence). The CDR3 loop is CASSIGVGSNEQFF. The DNA for the CDR3 is TGTGCCAGTAGTATAGGGGTAGGAAGCAATGAGCAGTTCTTC.

Written as DNA, the CDR3 is TGTGCCAGTAGTATATCCTCCGACAGGGGGATGGGGAAAGCTTTCTTT. Its translation: CASSISSDRGMGKAFF. The V call is TRBV19, the J call TRBJ1-1; 9 bases are shared with TRBD1. The V gene end was trimmed by 2 bases and the J gene end by 9 bases; junction bases not matched to a gene: 13. This CDR3 spans 16 amino acids. Germline V CDR1 and CDR2: LNHDA, SQIVND (reference sequence).

V usage is TRBV28 and J usage is TRBJ2-3; D perhaps matches TRBD1 (6 bases). The CDR3 consists of 14 residues. Trimming stripped 2 bases from V and 4 bases from J, with 10 bases between. The germline CDR1 and CDR2 sequences are MDHEN and SYDVKM. The CDR3 sequence is CASSLDRNSDTQYF. CDR3 bases: TGTGCCAGCAGTTTAGACAGGAATTCAGATACGCAGTATTTT.

Judged by abundance, this clone is medium-sized (0.01 to 0.1%). V is TRBV28 and J is TRBJ2-1; D remains ambiguous. CDR1 and CDR2 from the germline V gene are MDHEN and SYDVKM. The CDR3 loop spans 12 amino acids. The V gene lost 3 bases and the J gene lost 7 bases, with 7 bases spanning the gap. The CDR3 nucleotides are TGTGCCAGCAGTTTTAACATGAATGAGCAGTTCTTC. Translated: CASSFNMNEQFF. Together with reference TRBV28 and TRBJ2-1, the CDR3 gives the full variable domain: DVKVTQSSRYLVKRTGEKVFLECVQDMDHENMFWYRQDPGLGLRLIYFSYDVKMKEKGDIPEGYSVSREKKERFSLILESASTNQTSMYLCASSFNMNEQFFGPGTRLTVL.

The chain carries TRBV15 and TRBJ1-4, with D perhaps TRBD1 (5 bases). Looked up from germline, CDR1 is LNHNV and CDR2 is YYDKDF (reference sequence). The CDR3 contains 15 residues. V was clipped by 2 bases and J by 7 bases, with 14 bases between them. The CDR3 sequence: CATSRLGTLGEKLFF. The CDR3 nucleotides are TGTGCCACCAGCAGACTTGGGACGCTAGGTGAAAAACTGTTTTTT.

The CDR3 sequence is CASSEWGLPSYEQYF. CDR3 DNA: TGTGCCAGCAGTGAATGGGGCTTACCATCCTACGAGCAGTACTTC. The V gene is TRBV6-1, the J gene TRBJ2-7; the D gene is possibly TRBD1 (5 bases). Germline lookup yields CDR1 MNHNS and CDR2 SASEGT. The CDR3 spans 15 residues. V lost 2 bases, J lost 1 base, and 12 bases lay in between.

The chain joins TRBV2 to TRBJ2-7; no definite D call. The V and J ends lost 1 base and 2 bases respectively, with 6 bases between them. Germline assignment: CDR1 SNHLY and CDR2 FYNNEI. The CDR3 consists of 13 residues. The CDR3 sequence is CASSEVEAYEQYF. CDR3 nucleotide sequence: TGTGCCAGCAGTGAAGTAGAAGCCTACGAGCAGTACTTC.

This sequence joins TRBV5-8 and TRBJ2-7; 13 bases align to TRBD2. Germline CDR1 is SGHTS and CDR2 is YDEGEE. The V segment lost 4 bases and the J segment 4 bases; nucleotides outside the gene matches: 8. The CDR3 spans 16 residues. CDR3 in DNA: TGTGCCAGCAGCGGGACGGTGACTAGCGGGAGGTACGAGCAGTACTTC. The encoded protein is CASSGTVTSGRYEQYF.

CDR3 nucleotides: TGTGCCAGCAGCCAAGAAGAGGGCACGGGTATCTCACCCCTCCACTTT. Its translation is CASSQEEGTGISPLHF. The chain has TRBV3-1 (or the pseudogene TRBV3-2) and TRBJ1-6, with D hard to call. In germline, CDR1 is LGHDT, CDR2 YNNKEL (reference sequence). This CDR3 spans 16 amino acids. V was pared by 0 bases and J by 10 bases, with 16 bases between.

V and J are TRBV27 and TRBJ1-1; 8 bases are a match to TRBD1. CDR3 length equals 15 residues. Germline lookup yields CDR1 MNHEY and CDR2 SMNVEV (reference sequence). V lost 2 bases and J lost 5; bases outside the gene matches: 7. The CDR3 DNA follows: TGTGCCAGCAGTTTAAAGTGGAGACAGGGGACTGAAGCTTTCTTT. Its protein is CASSLKWRQGTEAFF.

The chain uses TRBV6-6 and TRBJ2-5; the D gene is possibly TRBD2 (5 bases). The CDR3 contains 13 residues. Looked up from germline, CDR1 is MNHNY and CDR2 is SVGAGI (reference sequence). Trimming left V 7 bases short and J 1 base short, with 10 bases between. The CDR3 DNA is TGTGCCAGCACCCTAGCCTCCCAAGAGACCCAGTACTTC. This sequence encodes CASTLASQETQYF.

V gene TRBV5-4 combines with J gene TRBJ2-5; 11 bases are a match to TRBD1. CDR3 length: 16 amino acids. Trimming removed 3 bases from V and 5 bases from J; junction bases left unmatched: 9. Germline CDR1 is SGHNT and CDR2 is YYREEE (reference sequence). For the CDR3, the DNA is TGTGCCAGCAGCTCAGCCGGGACAGGGGGTCGGGAGACCCAGTACTTC. This sequence encodes CASSSAGTGGRETQYF.

This sequence joins TRBV5-1 and TRBJ1-1; D gene uncertain. Trimming shortened V by 0 bases and J by 4 bases, and 13 bases separated the two germline ends. This CDR3 comprises 15 residues. Germline lookup yields CDR1 SGHRS and CDR2 YFSETQ. The CDR3 DNA reads as TGCGCCAGCAGCTTGGCCTCGGGGTTGAGCACTGAAGCTTTCTTT. Translation: CASSLASGLSTEAFF.

The V gene is TRBV5-1, the J gene TRBJ1-1; D may be TRBD1 (5 bases). V was pared by 4 bases and J by 7 bases, with 14 bases between. The CDR3 consists of 13 residues. The germline V gene encodes CDR1 SGHRS and CDR2 YFSETQ. CDR3 in amino acids: CASSTRDEGEAFF. The CDR3 nucleotides read TGCGCCAGCAGCACCCGGGACGAAGGTGAAGCTTTCTTT. The whole variable domain, remainder taken from reference TRBV5-1 and TRBJ1-1, is KAGVTQTPRYLIKTRGQQVTLSCSPISGHRSVSWYQQTPGQGLQFLFEYFSETQRNKGNFPGRFSGRQFSNSRSEMNVSTLELGDSALYLCASSTRDEGEAFFGQGTRLTVV.

This chain links TRBV4-1 with TRBJ2-1; D is unclear. This CDR3 region has 15 residues. The V and J ends lost 4 bases and 0 bases respectively, with 10 bases between them. From germline, CDR1 is MGHRA and CDR2 YSYEKL. CDR3: CASSLSLGSYNEQFF. The CDR3 DNA sequence: TGCGCCAGCAGCCTTAGCTTAGGCTCCTACAATGAGCAGTTCTTC.

The V call is TRBV19, the J call TRBJ2-2, with 8 bases that match TRBD1. The CDR3 sequence is 14 residues long. Trimming at V came to 2 bases and at J to 7 bases, leaving 3 bases not matched to a gene. CDR1 and CDR2 (germline): LNHDA, SQIVND (reference sequence). CDR3 loop: CASSIQGAGGELFF. The DNA for the CDR3 is TGTGCCAGTAGTATACAGGGGGCAGGCGGGGAGCTGTTTTTT.

For the CDR3, the DNA is TGTGCCAGCAGAAGGACAGGTTACTATGGCTACACCTTC. It translates to CASRRTGYYGYTF. V and J are TRBV27 and TRBJ1-2; 7 bases agree with TRBD1. The J segment lost 3 bases and the V segment lost 6 bases, leaving 4 bases of the junction unmatched. The CDR3 contains 13 residues. The germline gives CDR1 MNHEY, CDR2 SMNVEV (reference sequence).

The J gene is TRBJ1-5, the V gene TRBV19; TRBD1 matches at 8 bases. V shed 4 bases, J shed 7 bases, and the junction held 9 bases outside the gene matches. The CDR3 has 15 amino acids. Germline V gene lookup returns CDR1 LNHDA and CDR2 SQIVND (reference sequence). The CDR3 loop is CASSTAGQEDQPQHF. The CDR3 coding sequence is TGTGCCAGTAGTACAGCGGGACAGGAAGACCAGCCCCAGCATTTT. Complete variable domain (other parts from reference TRBV19 and TRBJ1-5): DGGITQSPKYLFRKEGQNVTLSCEQNLNHDAMYWYRQDPGQGLRLIYYSQIVNDFQKGDIAEGYSVSREKKESFPLTVTSAQKNPTAFYLCASSTAGQEDQPQHFGDGTRLSIL.

The chain is built from TRBV5-1 and TRBJ2-3; the D is unclear. CDR1 SGHRS and CDR2 YFSETQ come from the germline V gene. The CDR3 totals 12 residues. Trimming removed 1 base at V and 5 bases at J, with 5 bases between. The CDR3 sequence is CASSLLGDTQYF. In DNA, the CDR3 is TGCGCCAGCAGCTTGTTGGGAGATACGCAGTATTTT.

This sequence joins TRBV11-2 and TRBJ2-7; 8 bases match TRBD2. V shed 3 bases, J shed 4 bases, and the junction held 8 bases outside the gene matches. From germline, CDR1 is SGHAT and CDR2 FQNNGV. CDR3 length: 15 amino acids. CDR3 nucleotide sequence: TGTGCCAGCAGCTTCCTCAGCGGGAGTTGGTACGAGCAGTACTTC. Residues: CASSFLSGSWYEQYF.

The gene calls are TRBV28 and TRBJ2-1, with TRBD2 matching over 15 bases. Germline V gene data show CDR1 as MDHEN and CDR2 as SYDVKM. The CDR3 totals 15 residues. The junction had 2 bases not matched to a gene; V was cut back by 9 bases and J by 2 bases. The CDR3 loop is CASGLAGGAYNEQFF. The CDR3 nucleotides are TGTGCCAGTGGACTAGCGGGGGGGGCCTACAATGAGCAGTTCTTC.

The rearrangement joins TRBV5-1 to TRBJ2-5, with 10 bases lining up with TRBD2. CDR1 is SGHRS and CDR2 is YFSETQ in the germline V gene. V gave up 6 bases and J gave up 0 bases; unmatched junction bases: 5. The CDR3 runs to 15 residues. CDR3 sequence (DNA): TGCGCCAGCACCCGACTAGCGGGTGACCAAGAGACCCAGTACTTC. Its translation is CASTRLAGDQETQYF.